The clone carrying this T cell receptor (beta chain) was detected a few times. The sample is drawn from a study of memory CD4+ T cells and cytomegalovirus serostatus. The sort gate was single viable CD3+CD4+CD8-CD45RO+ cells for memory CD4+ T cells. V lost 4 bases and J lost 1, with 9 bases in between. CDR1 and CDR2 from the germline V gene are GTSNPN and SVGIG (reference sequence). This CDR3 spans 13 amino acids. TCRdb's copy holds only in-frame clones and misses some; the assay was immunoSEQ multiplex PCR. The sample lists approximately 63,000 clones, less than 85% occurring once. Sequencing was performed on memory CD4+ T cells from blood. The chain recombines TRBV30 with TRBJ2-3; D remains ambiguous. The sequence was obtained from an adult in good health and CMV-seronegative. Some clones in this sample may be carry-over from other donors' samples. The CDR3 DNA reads TGTGCCTGGAACGTTGGAGGCACAGATACGCAGTATTTT. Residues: CAWNVGGTDTQYF.